A selection of T cell receptor beta chains follows, all from one sample in a study of blood T cell repertoires in COVID-19. Sequenced by immunoSEQ multiplex PCR; TCRdb stores in-frame clones only, minus some. Of about 120,000 clones in the sample, 80% to 90% are singletons; the top ten hold almost 4.5%. The sequencing input was peripheral blood. The receptors were sampled from a middle-aged man with acute or convalescent COVID-19. CDR3s include the opening cysteine and the closing phenylalanine or tryptophan. A D gene is named only where the DNA matches it firmly.

v_gene	j_gene	d_gene	CDR3aa
TRBV25-1	TRBJ1-5	-	CASKGGNQPQHF
TRBV4-3	TRBJ2-7	TRBD2	CASSQDGPGGSYEQYF
TRBV20-1	TRBJ2-5	TRBD1	CSARGGTAQYF
TRBV5-6	TRBJ1-1	TRBD1	CASSSGQGAIGTEAFF
TRBV30	TRBJ2-5	-	CAWTPRESETQYF
TRBV6-5	TRBJ1-5	-	CASSKQGAGNQPQHF
TRBV6-5	TRBJ1-2	TRBD1	CASSYSPHRGRYGYTF
TRBV6-5	TRBJ1-3	-	CASSYESSHSGNTIYF
TRBV9	TRBJ2-3	-	CASSLRGGGRTDTQYF
TRBV12-5	TRBJ2-7	-	CASAGTSSSYEQYF
TRBV6-6	TRBJ1-3	-	CASSRSGGGNTIYF
TRBV6-5	TRBJ1-1	TRBD1	CASSYSGTGFEAFF
TRBV7-2	TRBJ1-1	-	CASSLGRGSTEAFF
TRBV2	TRBJ1-4	-	CASSLRAGEKLFF
TRBV5-8	TRBJ1-2	-	CASSPRRANYGYTF
TRBV11-2	TRBJ2-1	TRBD2	CASIPWAGGPYNEQFF
TRBV19	TRBJ2-2	-	CASTPAGKAAGELFF
TRBV6-5	TRBJ1-1	TRBD1	CASSSRQGIPNTEAFF
TRBV9	TRBJ2-6	-	CASSVGGGAGANVLTF
TRBV5-1	TRBJ1-2	TRBD1	CASTTGLGQGNYTF
TRBV19	TRBJ1-1	-	CASSMSGGGTEAFF
TRBV27	TRBJ1-5	TRBD1	CASSSSRGHQPQHF
TRBV25-1	TRBJ1-3	-	CASGAREGTMSGNTIYF
TRBV5-1	TRBJ2-1	TRBD2	CASSPGTSGSEEQFF
TRBV9	TRBJ2-1	TRBD2	CASSELAGGPYNEQFF
TRBV19	TRBJ1-2	-	CASSIAAGVYGYTF
TRBV15	TRBJ2-7	TRBD2	CATSRDTGGLYEQYF
TRBV30	TRBJ2-2	TRBD2	CAWRISGSGTGELFF
TRBV19	TRBJ1-5	-	CASSIDHTPNQPQHF
TRBV4-1	TRBJ2-1	-	CASSQEVASLSYNEQFF
TRBV6-5	TRBJ1-5	TRBD1	CASKYGTGDQPQHF
TRBV9	TRBJ1-1	-	CASTNLGGGGMIAEAFF
TRBV5-1	TRBJ2-4	-	CASSSLTSGIQYF
TRBV27	TRBJ1-2	TRBD1	CASRTGQPNYGYTF
TRBV12-3/TRBV12-4	TRBJ1-2	-	CASSWPQNYGYTF
TRBV6-1	TRBJ2-1	-	CASSDRTGMKGYNEQFF
TRBV5-1	TRBJ1-1	TRBD1	CASSLDGRGQAEAFF
TRBV7-2	TRBJ1-2	-	CASSLIVHGYTF
TRBV6-5	TRBJ1-3	-	CASIKDTHSGNTIYF
TRBV7-2	TRBJ2-5	TRBD2	CASSLASGGFGTQYF
TRBV9	TRBJ1-2	-	CASSGPVRGSYGYTF
TRBV5-1	TRBJ1-2	TRBD1	CASSLEGTGTYGYTF
TRBV5-5	TRBJ1-1	-	CASSLGGGNTEAFF
TRBV5-1	TRBJ1-2	TRBD1	CASSSGQGTGGYTF
TRBV7-9	TRBJ2-1	-	CASSFANNEQFF
TRBV2	TRBJ1-5	-	CASRPGQSITSNQPQHF
TRBV5-1	TRBJ2-5	-	CASSLGLAETQYF
TRBV6-2/TRBV6-3	TRBJ2-3	-	CASSKRGGSTDTQYF
TRBV6-1	TRBJ1-2	-	CASSERTAPYGYTF
TRBV3-1/TRBV3-2	TRBJ1-1	-	CASSQRTTNTEAFF
TRBV5-1	TRBJ1-2	TRBD1	CASSGPDRGLTNYGYTF
TRBV6-6	TRBJ1-4	TRBD1	CASSYRDRGYEKLFF
TRBV9	TRBJ1-5	-	CASSVDDGRNQPQHF
TRBV15	TRBJ2-1	-	CATSRGTGPYNEQFF
TRBV7-9	TRBJ2-5	-	CASSHLGKETQYF
TRBV3-1/TRBV3-2	TRBJ1-5	-	CASSPTQRFRDSNQPQHF
TRBV9	TRBJ1-6	TRBD1	CASSGPGQNNSPLHF
TRBV19	TRBJ2-1	TRBD1	CASSYTGTGVDEQFF